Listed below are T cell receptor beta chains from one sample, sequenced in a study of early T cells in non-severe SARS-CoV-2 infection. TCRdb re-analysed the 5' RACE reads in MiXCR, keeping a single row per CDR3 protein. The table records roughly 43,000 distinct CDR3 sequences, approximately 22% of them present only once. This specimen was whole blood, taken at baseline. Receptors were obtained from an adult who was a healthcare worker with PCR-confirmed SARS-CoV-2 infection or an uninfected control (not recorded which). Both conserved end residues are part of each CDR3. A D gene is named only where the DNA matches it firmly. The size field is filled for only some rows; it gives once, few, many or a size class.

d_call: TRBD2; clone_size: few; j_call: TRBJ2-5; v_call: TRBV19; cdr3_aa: CASSRSSGGARETQYF; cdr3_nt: TGTGCCAGTAGTAGATCTAGCGGGGGGGCCCGGGAGACCCAGTACTTC
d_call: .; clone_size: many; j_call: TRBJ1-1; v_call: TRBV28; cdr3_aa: CASEGLGYTEAFF; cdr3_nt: TGTGCCAGCGAGGGTCTGGGGTACACTGAAGCTTTCTTT
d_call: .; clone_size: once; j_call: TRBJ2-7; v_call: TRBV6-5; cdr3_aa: CASSPGVLYEQYF; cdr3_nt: TGTGCCAGCAGTCCAGGGGTCCTCTACGAGCAGTACTTC
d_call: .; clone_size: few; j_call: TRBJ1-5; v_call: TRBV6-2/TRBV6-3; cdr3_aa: CASSYSGYGQPQHF; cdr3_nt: TGTGCCAGCAGTTACTCAGGGTACGGCCAGCCCCAGCATTTT
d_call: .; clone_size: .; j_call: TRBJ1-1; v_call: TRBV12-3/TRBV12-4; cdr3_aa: CASSFGGNTEAFF; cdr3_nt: TGTGCCAGCAGTTTCGGTGGAAACACTGAAGCTTTCTTT
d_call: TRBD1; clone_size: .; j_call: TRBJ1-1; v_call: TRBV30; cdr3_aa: CAWSRDRTRTKTEAFF; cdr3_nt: TGTGCCTGGAGCCGGGACAGGACAAGGACAAAAACCGAAGCTTTCTTT
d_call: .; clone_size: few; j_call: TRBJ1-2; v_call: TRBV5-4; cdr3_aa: CASSLDSTYGYTF; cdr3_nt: TGTGCCAGCAGCTTGGACAGCACCTATGGCTACACCTTC
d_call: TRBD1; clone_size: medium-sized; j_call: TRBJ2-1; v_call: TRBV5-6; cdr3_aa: CASSSDRGATYNEQFF; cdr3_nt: TGTGCCAGCAGCTCGGACAGGGGCGCCACCTACAATGAGCAGTTCTTC
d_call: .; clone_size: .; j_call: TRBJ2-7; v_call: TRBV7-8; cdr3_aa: CASQVPATYEQYF; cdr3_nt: TGTGCCAGCCAGGTGCCAGCTACCTACGAGCAGTACTTC
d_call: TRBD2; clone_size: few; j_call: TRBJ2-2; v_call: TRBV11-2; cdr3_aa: CASSSHSPQRGRPGELFF; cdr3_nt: TGTGCCAGCAGCTCGCACTCCCCTCAGCGGGGCCGGCCCGGGGAGCTGTTTTTT
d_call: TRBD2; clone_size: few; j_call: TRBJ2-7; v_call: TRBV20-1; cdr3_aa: CSAGPLADPYEQYF; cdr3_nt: TGCAGTGCCGGTCCACTAGCGGATCCCTACGAGCAGTACTTC
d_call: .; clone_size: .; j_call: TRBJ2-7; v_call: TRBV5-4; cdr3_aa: CASSLEQGTYEQYF; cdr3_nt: TGTGCCAGCAGCTTGGAACAGGGAACCTACGAGCAGTACTTC
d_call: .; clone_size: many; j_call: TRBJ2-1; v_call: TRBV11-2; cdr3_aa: CASSSPEGWSYNEQFF; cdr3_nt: TGTGCCAGCAGCTCCCCGGAGGGTTGGTCTTACAATGAGCAGTTCTTC
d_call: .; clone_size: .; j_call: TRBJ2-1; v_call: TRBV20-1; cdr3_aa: CSARDMGSEQFF; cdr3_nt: TGCAGTGCTAGAGATATGGGGAGTGAGCAGTTCTTC
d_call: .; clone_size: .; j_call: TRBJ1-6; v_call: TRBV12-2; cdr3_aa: CASRLGQGGAPLHF; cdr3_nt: TGTGCAAGTCGCTTAGGGCAGGGGGGCGCACCCCTCCACTTT
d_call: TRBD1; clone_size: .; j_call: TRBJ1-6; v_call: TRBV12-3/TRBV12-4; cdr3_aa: CASSRGQVYNSPLHF; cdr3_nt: TGTGCCAGCAGTCGCGGACAGGTTTATAATTCACCCCTCCACTTT
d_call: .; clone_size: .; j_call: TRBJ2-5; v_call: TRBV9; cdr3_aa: CASSVEGSGSKETQYF; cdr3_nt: TGTGCCAGCAGCGTAGAGGGTAGCGGAAGTAAAGAGACCCAGTACTTC
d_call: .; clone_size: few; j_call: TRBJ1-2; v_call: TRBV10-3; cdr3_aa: CAIKEELDYGYTF; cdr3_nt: TGTGCCATCAAAGAGGAACTAGACTATGGCTACACCTTC
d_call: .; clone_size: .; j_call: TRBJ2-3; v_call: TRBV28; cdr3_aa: CASSPTDRTDTQYF; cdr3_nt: TGTGCCAGCAGTCCTACGGATCGCACAGATACGCAGTATTTT
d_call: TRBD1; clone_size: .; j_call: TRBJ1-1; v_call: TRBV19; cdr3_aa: CASSTRDRDTEAFF; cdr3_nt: TGTGCCAGTAGTACCCGGGACAGGGACACTGAAGCTTTCTTT
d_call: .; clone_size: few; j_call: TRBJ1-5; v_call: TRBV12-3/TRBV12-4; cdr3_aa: CASRPDPDRPQHF; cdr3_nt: TGTGCCAGCAGACCCGACCCAGATCGGCCCCAGCATTTT
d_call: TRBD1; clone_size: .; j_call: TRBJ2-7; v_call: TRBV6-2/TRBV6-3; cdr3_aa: CASSRDRRHYEQYF; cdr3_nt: TGTGCCAGCAGTCGGGACAGACGCCACTACGAGCAGTACTTC
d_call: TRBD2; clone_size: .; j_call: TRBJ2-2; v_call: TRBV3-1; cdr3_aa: CASSLLAGRTGELFF; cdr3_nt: TGTGCCAGCAGCCTACTAGCGGGGAGAACCGGGGAGCTGTTTTTT
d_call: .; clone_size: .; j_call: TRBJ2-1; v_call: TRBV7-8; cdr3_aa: CASSFDSYNEQFF; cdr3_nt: TGTGCCAGCAGCTTTGACAGCTACAATGAGCAGTTCTTC
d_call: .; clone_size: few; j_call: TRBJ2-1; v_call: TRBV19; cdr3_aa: CASSIDRRGRIF; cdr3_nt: TGTGCCAGTAGTATAGATCGGAGGGGGCGCATCTTC
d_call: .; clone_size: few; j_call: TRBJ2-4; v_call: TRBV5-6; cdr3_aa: CASSLDPDIQYF; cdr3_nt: TGTGCCAGCAGCTTGGACCCGGACATTCAGTACTTC
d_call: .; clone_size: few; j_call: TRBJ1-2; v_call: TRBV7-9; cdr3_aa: CASSLGADKVYGYTF; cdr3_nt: TGTGCCAGCAGCTTAGGGGCAGACAAGGTCTATGGCTACACCTTC